Listed here are 2 T cell receptor beta chains from one sample, sequenced in a study of immune heterogeneity within non-small cell lung tumors. Multiplex PCR (32 V and 13 J primers) was used to amplify the TCR beta CDR3. A single record per CDR3 protein comes from TCRdb applying MiXCR to the multiplex PCR reads. The data hold some 10,000 distinct CDR3 sequences, with roughly a quarter observed a single time. The starting template was genomic DNA from bulk tumor, approximately 600 ng per sample. Biopsy collection occurred during surgery, with several far-apart biopsies per primary tumor. Those enrolled were patients newly diagnosed with untreated non-small cell lung cancer and undergoing curative surgery. The source material was lung tumor tissue. Every receptor here comes from a man aged 45-65 years with non-small cell lung cancer.

This clonotype is large. V is TRBV12-3 or TRBV12-4 and J is TRBJ2-7; TRBD1 might be the D (5 bases). This CDR3 is built from 13 residues. Trimming removed 6 bases from V and 6 bases from J, with 15 bases in between. Written as DNA, the CDR3 is TGTGCCAGCAGCGAATCTTGGGGCGGCGAGCAGTACTTC. Its translation is CASSESWGGEQYF.

The J gene is TRBJ1-1, the V gene TRBV5-1, with D maybe TRBD1 (5 bases). The length of the CDR3 is 14 residues. Deletions cut 0 bases from V and 1 base from J, with 7 bases between. Germline loops: CDR1 SGHRS, CDR2 YFSETQ. CDR3 protein: CASSLDRSNTEAFF. The DNA for the CDR3 is TGCGCCAGCAGCTTGGACAGGTCGAACACTGAAGCTTTCTTT.